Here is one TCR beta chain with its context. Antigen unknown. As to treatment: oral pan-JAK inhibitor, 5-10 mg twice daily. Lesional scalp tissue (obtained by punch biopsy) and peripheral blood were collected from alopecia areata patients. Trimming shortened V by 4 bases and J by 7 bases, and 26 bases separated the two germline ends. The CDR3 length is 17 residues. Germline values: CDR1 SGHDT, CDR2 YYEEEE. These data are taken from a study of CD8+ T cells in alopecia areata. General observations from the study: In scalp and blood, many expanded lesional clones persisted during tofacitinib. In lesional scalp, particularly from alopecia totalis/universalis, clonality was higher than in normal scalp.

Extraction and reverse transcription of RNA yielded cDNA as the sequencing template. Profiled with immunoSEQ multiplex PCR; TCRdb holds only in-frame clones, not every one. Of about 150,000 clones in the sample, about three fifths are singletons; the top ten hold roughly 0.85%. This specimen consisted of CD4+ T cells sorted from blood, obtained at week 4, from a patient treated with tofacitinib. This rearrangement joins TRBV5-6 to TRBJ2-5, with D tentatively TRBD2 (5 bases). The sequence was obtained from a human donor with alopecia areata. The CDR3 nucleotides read TGTGCCAGCAGCCCGCCGGTGGGGAGTTCCGTACCAAGGACCCAGTACTTC. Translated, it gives CASSPPVGSSVPRTQYF.